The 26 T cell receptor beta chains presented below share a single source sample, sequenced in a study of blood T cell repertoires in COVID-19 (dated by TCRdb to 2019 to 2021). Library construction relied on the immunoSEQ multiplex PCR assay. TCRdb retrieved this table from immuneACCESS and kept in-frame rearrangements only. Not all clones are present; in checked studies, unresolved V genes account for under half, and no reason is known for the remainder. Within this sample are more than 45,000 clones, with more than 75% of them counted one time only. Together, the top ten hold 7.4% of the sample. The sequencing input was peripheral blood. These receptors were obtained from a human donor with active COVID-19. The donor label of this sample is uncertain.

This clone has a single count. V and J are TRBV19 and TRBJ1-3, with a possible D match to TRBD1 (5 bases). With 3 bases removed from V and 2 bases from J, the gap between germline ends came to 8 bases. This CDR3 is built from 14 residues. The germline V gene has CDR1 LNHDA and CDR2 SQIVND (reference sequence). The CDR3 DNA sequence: TGTGCCAGTAGTATTCAAGGGGCTGGAAACACCATATATTTT. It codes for CASSIQGAGNTIYF.

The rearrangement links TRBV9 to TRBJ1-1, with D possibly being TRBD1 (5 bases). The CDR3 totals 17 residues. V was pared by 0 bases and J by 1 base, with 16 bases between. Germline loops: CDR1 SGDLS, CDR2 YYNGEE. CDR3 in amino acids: CASSVDGGEGRNTEAFF. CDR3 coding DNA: TGTGCCAGCAGCGTAGATGGAGGGGAAGGGAGGAACACTGAAGCTTTCTTT.

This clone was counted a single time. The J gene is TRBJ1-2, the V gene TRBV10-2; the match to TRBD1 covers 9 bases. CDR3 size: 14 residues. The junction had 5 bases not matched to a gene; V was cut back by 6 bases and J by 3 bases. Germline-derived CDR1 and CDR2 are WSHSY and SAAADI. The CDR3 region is CASREWDRDYGYTF. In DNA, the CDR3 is TGCGCCAGCAGAGAATGGGACAGGGACTATGGCTACACCTTC.

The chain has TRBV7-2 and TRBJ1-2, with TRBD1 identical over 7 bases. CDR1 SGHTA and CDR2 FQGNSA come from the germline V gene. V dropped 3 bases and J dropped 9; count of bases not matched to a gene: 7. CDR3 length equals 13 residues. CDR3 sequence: CASSFYRQGSYTF. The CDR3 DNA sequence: TGTGCCAGCAGCTTCTACCGACAGGGTAGCTACACCTTC.

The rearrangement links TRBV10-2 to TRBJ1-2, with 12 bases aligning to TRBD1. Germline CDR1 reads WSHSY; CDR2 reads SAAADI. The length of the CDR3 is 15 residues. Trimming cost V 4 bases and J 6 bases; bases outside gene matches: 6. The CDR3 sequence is CASSGGQGALHGYTF. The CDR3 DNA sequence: TGCGCCAGCAGTGGGGGACAGGGGGCGCTGCATGGCTACACCTTC.

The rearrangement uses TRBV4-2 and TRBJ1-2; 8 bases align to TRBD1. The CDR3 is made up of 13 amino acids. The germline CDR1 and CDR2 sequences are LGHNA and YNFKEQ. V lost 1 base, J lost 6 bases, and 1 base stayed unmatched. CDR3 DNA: TGTGCCAGCAGCCAAGTGACAGGGGATGGCTACACCTTC. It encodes CASSQVTGDGYTF.

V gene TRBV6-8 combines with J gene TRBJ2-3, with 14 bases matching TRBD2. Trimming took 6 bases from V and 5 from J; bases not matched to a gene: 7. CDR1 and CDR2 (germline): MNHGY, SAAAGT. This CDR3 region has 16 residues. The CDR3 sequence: CASRPQTSGRGDTQYF. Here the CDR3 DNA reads TGTGCCAGCAGGCCCCAGACTAGCGGGAGGGGAGATACGCAGTATTTT.

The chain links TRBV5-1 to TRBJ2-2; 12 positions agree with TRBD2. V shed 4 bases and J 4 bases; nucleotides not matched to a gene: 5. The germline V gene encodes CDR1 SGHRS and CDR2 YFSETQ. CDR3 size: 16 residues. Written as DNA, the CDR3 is TGCGCCAGCAGCCGACTAGCGGGAGACACCACCGGGGAGCTGTTTTTT. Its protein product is CASSRLAGDTTGELFF.

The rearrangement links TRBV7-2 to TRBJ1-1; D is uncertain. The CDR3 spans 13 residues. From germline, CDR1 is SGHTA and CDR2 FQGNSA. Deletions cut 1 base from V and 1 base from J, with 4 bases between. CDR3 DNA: TGTGCCAGCAGCTTAGGTCAGAACACTGAAGCTTTCTTT. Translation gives CASSLGQNTEAFF.

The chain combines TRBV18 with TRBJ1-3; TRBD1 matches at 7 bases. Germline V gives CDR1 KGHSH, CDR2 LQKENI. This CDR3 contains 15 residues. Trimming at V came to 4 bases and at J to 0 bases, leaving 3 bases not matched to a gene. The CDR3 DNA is TGTGCCAGCTCACAAGGACAGGACTCTGGAAACACCATATATTTT. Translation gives CASSQGQDSGNTIYF.

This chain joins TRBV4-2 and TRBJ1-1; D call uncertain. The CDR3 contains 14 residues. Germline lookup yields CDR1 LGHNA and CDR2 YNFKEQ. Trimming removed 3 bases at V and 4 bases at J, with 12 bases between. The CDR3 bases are TGTGCCAGCAGCCAGGAACCTTGGAGCACTGAAGCTTTCTTT. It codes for CASSQEPWSTEAFF.

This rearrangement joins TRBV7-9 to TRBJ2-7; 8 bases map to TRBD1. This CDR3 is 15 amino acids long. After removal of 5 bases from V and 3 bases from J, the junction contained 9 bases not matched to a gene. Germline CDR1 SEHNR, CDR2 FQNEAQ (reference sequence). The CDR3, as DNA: TGTGCCAGCAGCCCCCCGGGGACAGGTTACTACGAGCAGTACTTC. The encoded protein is CASSPPGTGYYEQYF.

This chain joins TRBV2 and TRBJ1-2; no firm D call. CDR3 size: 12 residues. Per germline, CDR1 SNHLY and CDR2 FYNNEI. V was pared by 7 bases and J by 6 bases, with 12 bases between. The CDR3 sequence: CASTPLRDGYTF. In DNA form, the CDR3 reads TGTGCCAGCACACCGTTACGGGATGGCTACACCTTC.

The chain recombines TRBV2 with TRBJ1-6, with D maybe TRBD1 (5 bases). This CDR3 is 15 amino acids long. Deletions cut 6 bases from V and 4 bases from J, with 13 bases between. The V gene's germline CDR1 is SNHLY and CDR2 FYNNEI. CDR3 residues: CASSPPGKYNSPLHF. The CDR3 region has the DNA TGTGCCAGCAGCCCCCCAGGGAAATATAATTCACCCCTCCACTTT.

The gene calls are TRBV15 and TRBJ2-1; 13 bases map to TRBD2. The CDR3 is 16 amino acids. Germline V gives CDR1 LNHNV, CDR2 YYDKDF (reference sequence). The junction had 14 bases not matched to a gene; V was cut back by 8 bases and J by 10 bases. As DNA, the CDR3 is TGTGCCACCGGGCCCCTTACTAGCGGGAGGGGGATCGAGCAGTTCTTC. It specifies CATGPLTSGRGIEQFF.

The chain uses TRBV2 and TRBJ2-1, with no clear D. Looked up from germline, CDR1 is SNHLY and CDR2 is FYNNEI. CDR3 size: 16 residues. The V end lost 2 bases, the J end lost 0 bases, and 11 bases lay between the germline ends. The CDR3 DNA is TGTGCCAGCAGTGAATCCTTGTTGAGCTCCTACAATGAGCAGTTCTTC. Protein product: CASSESLLSSYNEQFF.

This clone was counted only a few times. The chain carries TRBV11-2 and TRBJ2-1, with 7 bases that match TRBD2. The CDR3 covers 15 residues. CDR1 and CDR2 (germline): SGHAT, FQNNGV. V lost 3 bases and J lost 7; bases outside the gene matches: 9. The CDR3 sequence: CASSFYGGVGNEQFF. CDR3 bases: TGTGCCAGCAGCTTTTATGGGGGGGTAGGGAATGAGCAGTTCTTC.

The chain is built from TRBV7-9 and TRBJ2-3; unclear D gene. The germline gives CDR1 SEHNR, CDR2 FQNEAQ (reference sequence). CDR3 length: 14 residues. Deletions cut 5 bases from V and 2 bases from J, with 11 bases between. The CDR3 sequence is CASSRDSLTDTQYF. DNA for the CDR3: TGTGCCAGCAGCCGAGACTCACTCACAGATACGCAGTATTTT. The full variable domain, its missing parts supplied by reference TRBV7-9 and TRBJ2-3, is DTGVSQNPRHKITKRGQNVTFRCDPISEHNRLYWYRQTLGQGPEFLTYFQNEAQLEKSRLLSDRFSAERPKGSFSTLEIQRTEQGDSAMYLCASSRDSLTDTQYFGPGTRLTVL.

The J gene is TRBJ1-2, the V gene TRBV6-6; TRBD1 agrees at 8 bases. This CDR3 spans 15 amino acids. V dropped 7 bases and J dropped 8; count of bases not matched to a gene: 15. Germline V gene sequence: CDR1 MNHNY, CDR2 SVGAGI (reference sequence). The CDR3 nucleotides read TGTGCCAGCACCTTAGGACAGGGAGCCCTGAGAGGCTACACCTTC. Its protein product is CASTLGQGALRGYTF.

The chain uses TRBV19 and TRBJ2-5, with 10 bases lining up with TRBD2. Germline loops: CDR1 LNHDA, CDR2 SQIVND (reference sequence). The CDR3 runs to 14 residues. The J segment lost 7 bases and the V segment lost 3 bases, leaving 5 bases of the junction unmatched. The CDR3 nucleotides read TGTGCCAGTAGTATTGGGGCTAGCGGGGGGACCCAGTACTTC. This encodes CASSIGASGGTQYF.

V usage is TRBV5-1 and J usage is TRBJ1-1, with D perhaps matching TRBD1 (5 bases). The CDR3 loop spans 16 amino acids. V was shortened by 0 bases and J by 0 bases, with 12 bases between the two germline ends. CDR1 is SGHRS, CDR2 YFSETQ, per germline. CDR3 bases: TGCGCCAGCAGCTTGGGAGTGTCGGACATGAACACTGAAGCTTTCTTT. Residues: CASSLGVSDMNTEAFF.

DNA for the CDR3: TGTGCCAGCAGCTTTAGGTTAGGGGGAGGGCACACAGATACGCAGTATTTT. It encodes CASSFRLGGGHTDTQYF. The J gene is TRBJ2-3, the V gene TRBV5-6, with TRBD2 as a possible D gene (7 bases). The CDR3 totals 17 residues. V was cut by 2 bases and J by 2 bases, with 18 bases left in between. Germline CDR1 and CDR2: SGHDT and YYEEEE. Full variable domain (outside the CDR3, taken from reference TRBV5-6 and TRBJ2-3): DAGVTQSPTHLIKTRGQQVTLRCSPKSGHDTVSWYQQALGQGPQFIFQYYEEEERQRGNFPDRFSGHQFPNYSSELNVNALLLGDSALYLCASSFRLGGGHTDTQYFGPGTRLTVL.

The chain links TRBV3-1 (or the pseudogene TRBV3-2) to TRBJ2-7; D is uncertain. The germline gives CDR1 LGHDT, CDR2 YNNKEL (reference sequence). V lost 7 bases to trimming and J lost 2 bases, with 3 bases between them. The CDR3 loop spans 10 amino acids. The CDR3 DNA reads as TGTGCCAGCAACACCTACGAGCAGTACTTC. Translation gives CASNTYEQYF.

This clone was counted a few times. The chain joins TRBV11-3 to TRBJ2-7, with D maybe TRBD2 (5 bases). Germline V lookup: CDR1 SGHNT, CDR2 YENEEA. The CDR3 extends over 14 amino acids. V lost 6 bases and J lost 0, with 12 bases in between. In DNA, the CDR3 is TGTGCCAGCAGTCCAGGACTGTTCTCCTACGAGCAGTACTTC. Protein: CASSPGLFSYEQYF. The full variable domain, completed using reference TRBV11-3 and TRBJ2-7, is EAGVVQSPRYKIIEKKQPVAFWCNPISGHNTLYWYLQNLGQGPELLIRYENEEAVDDSQLPKDRFSAERLKGVDSTLKIQPAELGDSAVYLCASSPGLFSYEQYFGPGTRLTVT.

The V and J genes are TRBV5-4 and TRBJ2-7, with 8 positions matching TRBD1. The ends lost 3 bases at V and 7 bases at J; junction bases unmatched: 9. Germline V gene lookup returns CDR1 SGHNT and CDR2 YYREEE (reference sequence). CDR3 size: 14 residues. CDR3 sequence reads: CASSSGQAVEEQYF. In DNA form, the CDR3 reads TGTGCCAGCAGCTCGGGACAGGCGGTAGAGGAGCAGTACTTC.

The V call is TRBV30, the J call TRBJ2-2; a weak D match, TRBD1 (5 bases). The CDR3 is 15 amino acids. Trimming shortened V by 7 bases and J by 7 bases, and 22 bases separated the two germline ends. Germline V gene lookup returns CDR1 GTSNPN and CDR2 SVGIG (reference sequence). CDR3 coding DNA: TGTGCCTTGATGGGTGGACAAGGAAGAAGCGGGGAGCTGTTTTTT. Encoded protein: CALMGGQGRSGELFF.